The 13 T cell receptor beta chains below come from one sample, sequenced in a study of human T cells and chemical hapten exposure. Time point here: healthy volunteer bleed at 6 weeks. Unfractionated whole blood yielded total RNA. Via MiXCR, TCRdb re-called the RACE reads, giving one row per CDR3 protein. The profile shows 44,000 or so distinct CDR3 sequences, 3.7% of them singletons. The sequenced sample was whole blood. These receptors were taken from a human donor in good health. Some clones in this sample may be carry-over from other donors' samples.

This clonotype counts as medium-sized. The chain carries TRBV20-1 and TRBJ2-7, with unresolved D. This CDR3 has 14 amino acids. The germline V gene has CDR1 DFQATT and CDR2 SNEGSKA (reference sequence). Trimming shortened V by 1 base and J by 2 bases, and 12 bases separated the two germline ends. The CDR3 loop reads CSARVGRRTYEQYF. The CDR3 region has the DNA TGCAGTGCTAGAGTAGGCAGACGAACCTACGAGCAGTACTTC.

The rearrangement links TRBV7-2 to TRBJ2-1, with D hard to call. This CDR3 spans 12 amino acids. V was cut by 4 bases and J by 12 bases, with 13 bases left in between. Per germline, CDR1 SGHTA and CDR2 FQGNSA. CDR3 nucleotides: TGTGCCAGCAGCTCCGCCCCCCGAAGGCAGTTCTTC. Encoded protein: CASSSAPRRQFF. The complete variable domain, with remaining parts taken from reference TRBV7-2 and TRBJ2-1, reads GAGVSQSPSNKVTEKGKDVELRCDPISGHTALYWYRQSLGQGLEFLIYFQGNSAPDKSGLPSDRFSAERTGGSVSTLTIQRTQQEDSAVYLCASSSAPRRQFFGPGTRLTVL.

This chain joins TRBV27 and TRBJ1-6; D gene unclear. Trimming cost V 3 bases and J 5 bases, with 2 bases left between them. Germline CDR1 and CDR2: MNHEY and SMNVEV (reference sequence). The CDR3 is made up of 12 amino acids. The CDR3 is CASSFNNSPLHF. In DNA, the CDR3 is TGTGCCAGCAGTTTCAATAATTCACCCCTCCACTTT.

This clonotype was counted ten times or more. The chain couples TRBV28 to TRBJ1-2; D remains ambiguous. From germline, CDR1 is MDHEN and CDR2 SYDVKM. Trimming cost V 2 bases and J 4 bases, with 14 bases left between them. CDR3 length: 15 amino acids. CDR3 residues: CASSLGRTRLYGYTF. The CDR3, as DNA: TGTGCCAGCAGTTTAGGGCGGACTAGACTCTATGGCTACACCTTC.

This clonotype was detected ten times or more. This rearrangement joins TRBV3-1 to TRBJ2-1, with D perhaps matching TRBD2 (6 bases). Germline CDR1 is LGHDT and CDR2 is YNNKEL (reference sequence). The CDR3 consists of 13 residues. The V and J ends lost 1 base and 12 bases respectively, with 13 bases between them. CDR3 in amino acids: CASSQVVAEGQFF. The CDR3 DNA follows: TGTGCCAGCAGCCAAGTCGTAGCGGAGGGGCAGTTCTTC.

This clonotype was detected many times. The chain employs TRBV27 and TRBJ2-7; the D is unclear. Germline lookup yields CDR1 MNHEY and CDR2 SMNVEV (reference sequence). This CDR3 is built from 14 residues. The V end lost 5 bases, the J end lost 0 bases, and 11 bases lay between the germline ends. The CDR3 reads CASSLDRASYEQYF. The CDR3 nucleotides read TGTGCCAGCAGTCTGGATAGGGCCTCCTACGAGCAGTACTTC.

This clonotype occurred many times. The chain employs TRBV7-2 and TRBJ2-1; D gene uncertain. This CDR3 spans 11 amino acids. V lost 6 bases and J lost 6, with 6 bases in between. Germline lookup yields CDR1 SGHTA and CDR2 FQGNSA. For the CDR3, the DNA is TGTGCCAGCAGGCAGACCAATGAGCAGTTCTTC. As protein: CASRQTNEQFF.

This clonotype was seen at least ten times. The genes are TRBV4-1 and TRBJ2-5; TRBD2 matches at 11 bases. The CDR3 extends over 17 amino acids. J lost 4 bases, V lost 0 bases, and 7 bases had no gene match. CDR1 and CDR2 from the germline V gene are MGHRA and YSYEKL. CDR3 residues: CASSQDSSGRSRETQYF. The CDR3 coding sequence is TGCGCCAGCAGCCAAGACTCTAGCGGGAGGAGCAGAGAGACCCAGTACTTC.

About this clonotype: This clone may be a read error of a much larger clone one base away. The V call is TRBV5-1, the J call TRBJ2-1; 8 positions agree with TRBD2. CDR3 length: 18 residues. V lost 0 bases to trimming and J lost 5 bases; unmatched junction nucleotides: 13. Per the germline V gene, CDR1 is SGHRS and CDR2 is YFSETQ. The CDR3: CASSLDPATSGRDNEQFF. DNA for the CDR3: TGCGCCAGCAGCTTGGACCCTGCTACCTCCGGGAGGGACAATGAGCAGTTCTTC.

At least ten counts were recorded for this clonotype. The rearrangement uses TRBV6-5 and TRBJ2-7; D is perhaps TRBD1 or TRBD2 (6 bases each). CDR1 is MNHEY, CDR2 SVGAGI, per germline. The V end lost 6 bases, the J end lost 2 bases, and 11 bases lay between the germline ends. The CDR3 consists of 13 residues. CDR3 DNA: TGTGCCAGCAGGCGGGACATCGCCTACGAGCAGTACTTC. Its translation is CASRRDIAYEQYF.

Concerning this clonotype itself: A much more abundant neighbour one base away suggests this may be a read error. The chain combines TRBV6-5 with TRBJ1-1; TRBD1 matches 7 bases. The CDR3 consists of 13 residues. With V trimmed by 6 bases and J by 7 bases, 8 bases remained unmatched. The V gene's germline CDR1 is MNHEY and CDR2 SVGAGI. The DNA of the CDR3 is TGTGCCAGCAGCCAGACAGGGAGGAATGAAGCTTTCTTT. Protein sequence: CASSQTGRNEAFF.

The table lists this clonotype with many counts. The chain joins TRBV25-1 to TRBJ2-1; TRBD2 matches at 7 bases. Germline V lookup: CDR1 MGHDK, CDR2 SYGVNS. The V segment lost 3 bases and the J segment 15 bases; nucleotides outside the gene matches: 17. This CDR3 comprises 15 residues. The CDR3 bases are TGTGCCAGCAGTGATGAGAAGGGCGGGAGCGAACGCCGGTTCTTC. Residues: CASSDEKGGSERRFF.

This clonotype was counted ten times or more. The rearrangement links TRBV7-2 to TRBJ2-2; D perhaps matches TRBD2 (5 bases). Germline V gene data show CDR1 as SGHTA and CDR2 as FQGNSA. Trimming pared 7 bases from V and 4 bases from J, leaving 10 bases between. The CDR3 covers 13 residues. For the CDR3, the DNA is TGTGCCAGCACCCGCCGGGGCACCGGGGAGCTGTTTTTT. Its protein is CASTRRGTGELFF.